Following are 31 T cell receptor beta chains from one sample sequenced in a study of PD-1 blockade in mismatch repair-deficient tumors. Profiling relied on immunoSEQ multiplex PCR, and the TCRdb table lists in-frame clones only, not all of them. The sample consists of 35,000 or so clones, around 84% of them appearing once. The material sequenced was peripheral blood, taken about 80 weeks after starting pembrolizumab. Every receptor here comes from an adult with mismatch repair-deficient cancer.

This chain uses TRBV11-1 with TRBJ2-1; D ambiguous. Germline values: CDR1 SGHAT, CDR2 FQDESV (reference sequence). This CDR3 is 16 amino acids long. Deletions cut 2 bases from V and 8 bases from J, with 19 bases between. CDR3 in amino acids: CASSLSPSVPRDEQFF. The CDR3 coding sequence is TGTGCCAGCAGCTTATCCCCGAGCGTGCCGCGCGATGAGCAGTTCTTC.

The gene calls are TRBV2 and TRBJ1-5, with D maybe TRBD1 (5 bases). This CDR3 contains 15 residues. Germline V lookup: CDR1 SNHLY, CDR2 FYNNEI. V was shortened by 3 bases and J by 0 bases, with 9 bases between the two germline ends. The DNA of the CDR3 is TGTGCCAGCAGTGATAACAGGTATAGCAATCAGCCCCAGCATTTT. It yields the protein CASSDNRYSNQPQHF.

This clone has a single count. The CDR3 DNA sequence: TGTGCCAGCAGCTTAGCCGGGGTAGGAAACACCATATATTTT. It translates to CASSLAGVGNTIYF. The chain combines TRBV11-2 with TRBJ1-3; no definite D call. V was cut by 1 base and J by 4 bases, with 8 bases left in between. Germline V lookup: CDR1 SGHAT, CDR2 FQNNGV. The CDR3 is 14 amino acids.

This chain links TRBV18 with TRBJ1-1; a weak D match, TRBD1 (5 bases). The V end lost 6 bases, the J end lost 7 bases, and 15 bases lay between the germline ends. The CDR3 runs to 13 residues. Germline CDR1 is KGHSH and CDR2 is LQKENI. The CDR3 reads CASSSGAELEAFF. CDR3 DNA sequence: TGTGCCAGCTCGTCCGGGGCCGAACTTGAAGCTTTCTTT.

This sequence joins TRBV2 and TRBJ2-2; no firm D call. Germline V lookup: CDR1 SNHLY, CDR2 FYNNEI. V shed 8 bases and J shed 6 bases, with 7 bases lying between them. This CDR3 has 11 residues. The CDR3 here is CASDAAGELFF. The CDR3 nucleotides are TGTGCCAGCGATGCGGCCGGGGAGCTGTTTTTT.

The genes are TRBV29-1 and TRBJ1-2, with a weak D call TRBD1 (6 bases). V was cut by 5 bases and J by 7 bases, with 23 bases left in between. This CDR3 is 15 amino acids long. The V gene's germline CDR1 is SQVTM and CDR2 ANQGSEA. The CDR3 DNA reads as TGCAGCGTTCGAAATCCGGGACAAAGGACCGGTGGCTACACCTTC. Amino acids: CSVRNPGQRTGGYTF.

The gene calls are TRBV5-6 and TRBJ2-2, with TRBD1 matching 9 bases. Germline V lookup: CDR1 SGHDT, CDR2 YYEEEE. Trimming at V came to 4 bases and at J to 7 bases, leaving 11 bases not matched to a gene. The CDR3 is 16 residues long. CDR3 nucleotide sequence: TGTGCCAGCAGCCGCGCCATACAGGGGGCCATCGGGGAGCTGTTTTTT. Translated: CASSRAIQGAIGELFF.

The rearrangement links TRBV18 to TRBJ1-2; 7 positions agree with TRBD1. V lost 3 bases and J lost 5; bases outside the gene matches: 9. Germline lookup yields CDR1 KGHSH and CDR2 LQKENI. There are 15 residues in the CDR3. CDR3: CASSPARQGHYGYTF. The CDR3 coding sequence is TGTGCCAGCTCACCCGCGAGACAGGGACATTATGGCTACACCTTC.

The chain links TRBV4-1 to TRBJ2-7, with D possibly matching TRBD2 (6 bases). The length of the CDR3 is 13 residues. Germline CDR1 is MGHRA and CDR2 is YSYEKL. Between the trimmed V and J ends, which lost 0 bases and 7 bases, there was a span of 10 bases. CDR3 region: CASSQDAGYEQYF. The CDR3 region has the DNA TGCGCCAGCAGCCAAGATGCGGGGTATGAGCAGTACTTC.

This clone is a singleton in its sample. The chain uses TRBV7-9 and TRBJ2-2, with D possibly being TRBD1 (5 bases). There are 14 residues in the CDR3. CDR1 is SEHNR, CDR2 FQNEAQ, per germline (reference sequence). Trimming took 6 bases from V and 2 from J, leaving 10 bases between them. Here the CDR3 reads CASRYQGNTGELFF. CDR3 coding DNA: TGTGCCAGCAGGTACCAGGGAAACACCGGGGAGCTGTTTTTT.

This chain uses TRBV7-9 with TRBJ2-3, with TRBD2 identical over 7 bases. CDR1 SEHNR and CDR2 FQNEAQ come from the germline V gene (reference sequence). The CDR3 consists of 17 residues. V lost 2 bases, J lost 4 bases, and 12 bases stayed unmatched. In DNA form, the CDR3 reads TGTGCCAGCAGCTTACCGTCGGGGGGAGGAGGCGCAGATACGCAGTATTTT. This encodes CASSLPSGGGGADTQYF.

The gene calls are TRBV6-6 and TRBJ2-2, with D hard to call. Germline V gives CDR1 MNHNY, CDR2 SVGAGI (reference sequence). V shed 5 bases and J shed 6 bases, with 10 bases lying between them. The CDR3 extends over 13 amino acids. This CDR3 is CASSPRLAGELFF. The CDR3 DNA sequence: TGTGCCAGCAGTCCCCGCTTAGCCGGGGAGCTGTTTTTT.

This clone was observed a handful of times. This rearrangement joins TRBV10-3 to TRBJ2-1; possible D gene TRBD2, 6 bases. CDR3 length: 13 residues. The germline gives CDR1 ENHRY, CDR2 SYGVKD. CDR3 in amino acids: CSGAASEYNEQFF. DNA of the CDR3: TGTTCCGGGGCGGCTAGCGAATACAATGAGCAGTTCTTC.

The J gene is TRBJ2-6, the V gene TRBV7-3; no firm D call. Germline V gene sequence: CDR1 SGHTA, CDR2 FQGTGA. V was pared by 3 bases and J by 0 bases, with 3 bases between. The CDR3 length is 14 residues. In nucleotides, the CDR3 is TGTGCCAGCAGCTTGGACTCTGGGGCCAACGTCCTGACTTTC. Translated: CASSLDSGANVLTF.

CDR3 nucleotides: TGTGCCAGCTCACCCCCGGGAACGGGCACAGATACGCAGTATTTT. Translating it yields CASSPPGTGTDTQYF. The V gene is TRBV18, the J gene TRBJ2-3; TRBD2 might be the D (5 bases). V was cut by 3 bases and J by 1 base, with 11 bases left in between. The germline V gene has CDR1 KGHSH and CDR2 LQKENI. The CDR3 covers 15 residues.

This clone was recorded a few times. The J gene is TRBJ2-2, the V gene TRBV11-3; D possibly corresponds to TRBD2 (6 bases). The V end lost 5 bases, the J end lost 1 base, and 8 bases lay between the germline ends. The CDR3 length is 14 residues. CDR1 and CDR2 (germline): SGHNT, YENEEA. This CDR3 is CASSPSENTGELFF. The CDR3 bases are TGTGCCAGCAGCCCTAGCGAGAACACCGGGGAGCTGTTTTTT.

This chain joins TRBV5-3 and TRBJ1-4, with unresolved D. TRBV5-3 is an ORF, with its function uncertain. Trimming stripped 3 bases from V and 0 bases from J, with 9 bases between. The CDR3 is 15 residues long. CDR3 residues: CARSSLGATNEKLFF. The CDR3 nucleotides read TGTGCCAGAAGCTCGCTGGGTGCAACTAATGAAAAACTGTTTTTT.

This clone was observed a single time. The chain carries TRBV2 and TRBJ2-5; D is possibly TRBD2 (5 bases). The CDR3 has 15 residues. Looked up from germline, CDR1 is SNHLY and CDR2 is FYNNEI. V was pared by 7 bases and J by 4 bases, with 19 bases between. CDR3 coding DNA: TGTGCCAGCACCAGAGGAGGCTTACGGGGAGAGACCCAGTACTTC. Its translation: CASTRGGLRGETQYF.

In nucleotides, the CDR3 is TGTGCCAGCAGACTCCGGGGGCTCTCCTACGAGCAGTACTTC. This encodes CASRLRGLSYEQYF. This chain connects TRBV28 to TRBJ2-7; D tentatively fits TRBD1 or TRBD2 (6 bases each). Germline CDR1 and CDR2: MDHEN and SYDVKM. Between the trimmed V and J ends, which lost 6 bases and 0 bases, there was a span of 12 bases. The CDR3 runs 14 residues.

This clone was recorded only once. The V call is TRBV6-4, the J call TRBJ2-1, with TRBD1 as a possible D gene (6 bases). Germline-derived CDR1 and CDR2 are MRHNA and SNTAGT. The CDR3 is made up of 15 amino acids. Between the trimmed V and J ends, which lost 4 bases and 5 bases, there was a span of 15 bases. CDR3 nucleotide sequence: TGTGCCAGCAGTGGCTCCTCGGACAGTCACAATGAGCAGTTCTTC. Amino acid sequence: CASSGSSDSHNEQFF.

The CDR3 DNA follows: TGCGCCAGCAGCTTGACATTTTCTAGCGGGAGGGCCTACAATGAGCAGTTCTTC. Amino acid sequence: CASSLTFSSGRAYNEQFF. The chain carries TRBV5-1 and TRBJ2-1; 12 bases line up with TRBD2. Germline V gene data show CDR1 as SGHRS and CDR2 as YFSETQ. V was clipped by 1 base and J by 2 bases; unmatched bases: 7. CDR3 length equals 18 residues.

The chain recombines TRBV10-1 with TRBJ1-1; no reliable D call. The germline V and J ends were trimmed by 5 bases and 1 base, with 5 bases remaining between them. The CDR3 length is 12 residues. Germline V CDR1 and CDR2: WNHNN, SYGVQD (reference sequence). The CDR3 region has the DNA TGCGCCAGCAGTAACCCGAACACTGAAGCTTTCTTT. Protein: CASSNPNTEAFF.

The J gene is TRBJ1-2, the V gene TRBV10-3, with D uncertain. The germline V gene has CDR1 ENHRY and CDR2 SYGVKD. CDR3 size: 13 residues. The V end was cut by 7 bases, the J end by 8 bases, with 17 bases between. The CDR3 region is CAITAGRERGYTF. As DNA, the CDR3 is TGTGCCATCACCGCGGGAAGGGAACGAGGCTACACCTTC.

This rearrangement joins TRBV11-3 to TRBJ2-2; perhaps TRBD1 as D (5 bases). The CDR3 totals 13 residues. Germline V gene sequence: CDR1 SGHNT, CDR2 YENEEA. The ends were cut back, 6 bases at V and 1 base at J, with 6 bases in the middle. CDR3 sequence reads: CASRQENTGELFF. CDR3 DNA: TGTGCCAGCAGACAGGAGAACACCGGGGAGCTGTTTTTT.

The chain has TRBV27 and TRBJ2-7, with TRBD2 identical over 12 bases. The V segment lost 5 bases and the J segment 3 bases; nucleotides outside the gene matches: 5. CDR3 length: 15 amino acids. Germline V gene data show CDR1 as MNHEY and CDR2 as SMNVEV (reference sequence). For the CDR3, the DNA is TGTGCCAGCAGTCGCAGACTAGCGGGGGACTACGAGCAGTACTTC. Amino acid sequence: CASSRRLAGDYEQYF.

This clone has only a few counts. This chain links TRBV30 with TRBJ2-7; D not certain. Germline V lookup: CDR1 GTSNPN, CDR2 SVGIG (reference sequence). The CDR3 has 13 residues. V dropped 3 bases and J dropped 2 bases, with 11 bases sitting between them. Here the CDR3 DNA reads TGTGCCTGGAGGCGAACAGCCACCTACGAGCAGTACTTC. This translates into CAWRRTATYEQYF.

The rearrangement links TRBV7-8 to TRBJ2-7, with D maybe TRBD2 (5 bases). Germline lookup yields CDR1 SGHVS and CDR2 FQNEAQ. Between the trimmed V and J ends, which lost 5 bases and 4 bases, there was a span of 18 bases. CDR3 length: 15 amino acids. CDR3 sequence reads: CASSDRRFTSYEQYF. The CDR3 DNA reads as TGTGCCAGCAGCGACCGGAGGTTCACCTCTTACGAGCAGTACTTC. Using reference TRBV7-8 and TRBJ2-7 for the parts outside the CDR3, the full variable domain is GAGVSQSPRYKVAKRGQDVALRCDPISGHVSLFWYQQALGQGPEFLTYFQNEAQLDKSGLPSDRFFAERPEGSVSTLKIQRTQQEDSAVYLCASSDRRFTSYEQYFGPGTRLTVT.

The V call is TRBV30, the J call TRBJ1-1; 8 bases are shared with TRBD1. V dropped 5 bases and J dropped 5; count of bases not matched to a gene: 10. This CDR3 has 14 residues. The germline V gene encodes CDR1 GTSNPN and CDR2 SVGIG (reference sequence). The DNA of the CDR3 is TGTGCCTGGGGAGCAGGGGGCAAGAGGACTGAAGCTTTCTTT. Amino acid sequence: CAWGAGGKRTEAFF.

The chain joins TRBV6-1 to TRBJ1-1; D is unclear. Trimming stripped 2 bases from V and 0 bases from J, with 10 bases between. The CDR3 has 15 residues. CDR1 is MNHNS, CDR2 SASEGT, per germline. CDR3 in DNA: TGTGCCAGCAGTGAAACTGGCCAGATGAACACTGAAGCTTTCTTT. It encodes CASSETGQMNTEAFF.

This clone was counted between two and nine times. This rearrangement joins TRBV6-1 to TRBJ1-1; D unresolved. Germline CDR1 reads MNHNS; CDR2 reads SASEGT. V lost 6 bases and J 4 bases, leaving 15 bases between the germline ends. CDR3 size: 14 residues. The CDR3 loop is CASRHTNLLTEAFF. The CDR3 DNA sequence: TGTGCCAGCAGGCACACAAACCTCCTCACTGAAGCTTTCTTT.

The rearrangement links TRBV5-1 to TRBJ1-4; TRBD1 agrees at 8 bases. V dropped 4 bases and J dropped 4; count of bases not matched to a gene: 12. CDR3 length: 17 amino acids. Per germline, CDR1 SGHRS and CDR2 YFSETQ. CDR3 protein: CASSGDLKGQDNEKLFF. CDR3 coding DNA: TGCGCCAGCAGCGGAGACCTTAAGGGACAGGATAATGAAAAACTGTTTTTT.